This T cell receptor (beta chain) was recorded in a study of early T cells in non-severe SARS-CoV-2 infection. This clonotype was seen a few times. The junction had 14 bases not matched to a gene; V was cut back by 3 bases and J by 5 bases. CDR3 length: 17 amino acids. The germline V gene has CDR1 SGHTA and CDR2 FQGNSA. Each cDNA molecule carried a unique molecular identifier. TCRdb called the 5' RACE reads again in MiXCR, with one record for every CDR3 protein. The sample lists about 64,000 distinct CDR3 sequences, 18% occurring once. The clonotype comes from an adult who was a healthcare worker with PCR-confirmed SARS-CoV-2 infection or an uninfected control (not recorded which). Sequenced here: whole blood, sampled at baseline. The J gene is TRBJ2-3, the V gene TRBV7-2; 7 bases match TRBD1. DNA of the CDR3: TGTGCCAGCAGCTTCAATCCGGGACAGACTAAGGGAGATACGCAGTATTTT. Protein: CASSFNPGQTKGDTQYF. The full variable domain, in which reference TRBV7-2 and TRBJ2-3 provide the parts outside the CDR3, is GAGVSQSPSNKVTEKGKDVELRCDPISGHTALYWYRQSLGQGLEFLIYFQGNSAPDKSGLPSDRFSAERTGGSVSTLTIQRTQQEDSAVYLCASSFNPGQTKGDTQYFGPGTRLTVL.